This T cell receptor (beta chain) is from a study of T cells in Graves' hyperthyroidism and ophthalmopathy. RNA transcripts served as the template for amplifying TCR beta CDR3 regions. HTBI primers were used for first-round RT-PCR of the TCR CDR3. TCRdb passed the multiplex PCR reads through MiXCR, listing each CDR3 protein once. The table records under 800,000 distinct CDR3 sequences, 14% of them present only once. V lost 4 bases to trimming and J lost 1 base; unmatched junction nucleotides: 6. The CDR3 is 16 residues long. Germline V gives CDR1 SGHAT, CDR2 FQDESV (reference sequence). The V and J genes are TRBV11-1 and TRBJ2-2, with 7 bases that match TRBD2. Material for sequencing was blood. The clonotype was recovered from a woman aged 18-29 years with Graves' hyperthyroidism. The CDR3 loop is CASSSTERGNTGELFF. The CDR3, as DNA: TGTGCCAGCAGCTCTACGGAGCGGGGGAACACCGGGGAGCTGTTTTTT.